The next 6 T cell receptor beta chains were all read from a single sample in a study of blood T cell repertoires in COVID-19. Clones were read by immunoSEQ multiplex PCR, and TCRdb kept only the in-frame ones, dropping some. The table lists some 290,000 clones, about 85% of them singletons. The specimen sequenced was peripheral blood. The source of these receptors is a man aged 18 to 30 with active or convalescent COVID-19.

This chain uses TRBV7-2 with TRBJ2-7; D is uncertain. The germline V and J ends were trimmed by 6 bases and 0 bases, with 15 bases remaining between them. The CDR3 has 15 residues. CDR1 and CDR2 (germline): SGHTA, FQGNSA. CDR3 amino acids: CASSHLRWSSYEQYF. The CDR3 nucleotides are TGTGCCAGCAGTCACCTCCGTTGGAGCTCCTACGAGCAGTACTTC.

The chain employs TRBV4-1 and TRBJ1-5, with D uncertain. Between the trimmed V and J ends, which lost 0 bases and 5 bases, there was a span of 11 bases. The CDR3 loop spans 15 amino acids. CDR1 and CDR2 (germline): MGHRA, YSYEKL. CDR3 DNA sequence: TGCGCCAGCAGCCAAGATAGTAGCGATCATCAGCCCCAGCATTTT. It is translated as CASSQDSSDHQPQHF.

The chain's CDR3 is CAWSTSGRRYEQYF. As DNA, the CDR3 is TGTGCCTGGTCGACTAGCGGGAGGCGATACGAGCAGTACTTC. This chain connects TRBV30 to TRBJ2-7; TRBD2 matches at 13 bases. CDR3 length equals 14 residues. With 5 bases clipped from V and 4 bases from J, the junction kept 5 bases outside the gene matches. Germline V gene lookup returns CDR1 GTSNPN and CDR2 SVGIG (reference sequence).

This chain links TRBV7-7 with TRBJ2-1; 14 positions match TRBD2. V lost 5 bases, J lost 7 bases, and 4 bases stayed unmatched. This CDR3 has 15 residues. Germline V CDR1 and CDR2: SSHAT, FNYEAQ (reference sequence). Here the CDR3 reads CASSPRTSGGNEQFF. The DNA for the CDR3 is TGTGCCAGCAGCCCGCGGACTAGCGGGGGGAATGAGCAGTTCTTC.

The chain uses TRBV4-2 and TRBJ2-3, with TRBD1 matching 8 bases. CDR1 is LGHNA and CDR2 is YNFKEQ in the germline V gene. V shed 1 base, J shed 4 bases, and the junction held 13 bases outside the gene matches. CDR3 length: 18 residues. The CDR3 DNA is TGTGCCAGCAGCCAAGGTACCCCTGACAGGGGACGTGCAGATACGCAGTATTTT. Its protein product is CASSQGTPDRGRADTQYF.

The gene calls are TRBV7-6 and TRBJ2-3; 8 nucleotides match TRBD2. Germline V gene sequence: CDR1 SGHVS, CDR2 FNYEAQ. This CDR3 is built from 19 residues. Trimming cost V 4 bases and J 2 bases; bases outside gene matches: 17. The CDR3 protein is CASSSAEGRGVSNTDTQYF. The CDR3 region has the DNA TGTGCCAGCAGCTCCGCCGAGGGGCGGGGGGTCTCCAACACAGATACGCAGTATTTT.